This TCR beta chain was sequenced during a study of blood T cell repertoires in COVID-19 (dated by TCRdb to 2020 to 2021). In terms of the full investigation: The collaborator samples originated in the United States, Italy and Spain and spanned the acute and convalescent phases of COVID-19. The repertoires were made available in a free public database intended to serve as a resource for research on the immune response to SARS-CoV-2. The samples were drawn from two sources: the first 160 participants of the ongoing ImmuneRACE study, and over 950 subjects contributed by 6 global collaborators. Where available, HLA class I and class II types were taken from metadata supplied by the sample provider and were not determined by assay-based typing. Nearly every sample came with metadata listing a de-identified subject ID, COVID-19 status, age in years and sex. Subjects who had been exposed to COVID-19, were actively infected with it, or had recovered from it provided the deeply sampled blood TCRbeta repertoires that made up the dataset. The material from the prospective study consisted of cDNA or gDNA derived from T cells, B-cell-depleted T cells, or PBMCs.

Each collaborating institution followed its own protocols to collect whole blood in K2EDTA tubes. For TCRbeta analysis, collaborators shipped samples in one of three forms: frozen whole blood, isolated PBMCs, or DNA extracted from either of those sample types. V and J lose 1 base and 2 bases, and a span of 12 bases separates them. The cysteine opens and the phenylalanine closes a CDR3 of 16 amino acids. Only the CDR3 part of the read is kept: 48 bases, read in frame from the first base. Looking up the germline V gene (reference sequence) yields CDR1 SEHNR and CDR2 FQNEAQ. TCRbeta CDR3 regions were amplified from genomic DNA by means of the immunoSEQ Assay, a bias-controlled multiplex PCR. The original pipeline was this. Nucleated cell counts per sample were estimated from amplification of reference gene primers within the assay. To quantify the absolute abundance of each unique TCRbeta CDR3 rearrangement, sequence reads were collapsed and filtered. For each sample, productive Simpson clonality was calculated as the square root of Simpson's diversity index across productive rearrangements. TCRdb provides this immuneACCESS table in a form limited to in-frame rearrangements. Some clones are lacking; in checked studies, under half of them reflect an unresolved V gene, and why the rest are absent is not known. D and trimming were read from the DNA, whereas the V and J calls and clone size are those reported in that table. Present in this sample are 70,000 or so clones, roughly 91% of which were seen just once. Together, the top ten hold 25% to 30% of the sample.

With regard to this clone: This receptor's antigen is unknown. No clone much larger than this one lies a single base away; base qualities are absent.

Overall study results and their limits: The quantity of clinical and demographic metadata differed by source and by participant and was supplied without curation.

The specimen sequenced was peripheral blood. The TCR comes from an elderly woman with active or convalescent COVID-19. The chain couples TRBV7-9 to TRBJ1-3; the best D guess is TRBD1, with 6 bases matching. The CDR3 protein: CASSLDRASAGNTIYF. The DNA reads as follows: TGTGCCAGCAGCTTAGACAGGGCCTCCGCTGGAAACACCATATATTTT.